This TCR beta chain was found in a study of blood T cell repertoires in COVID-19. The protocol was immunoSEQ multiplex PCR, while the TCRdb copy is restricted to in-frame clones and leaves out a portion. Here the sample spans fewer than 400,000 clones, 85% being singletons. Germline CDR1 is LNHNV and CDR2 is YYDKDF (reference sequence). CDR3 length equals 15 residues. V lost 7 bases, J lost 5 bases, and 11 bases stayed unmatched. Sequencing input: peripheral blood. This clonotype was sampled from a woman aged 18-29 years with acute or convalescent COVID-19. This sequence joins TRBV15 and TRBJ2-1; 7 nucleotides align to TRBD1. In DNA form, the CDR3 reads TGTGCCACCACCTATCACGAGGGGACAGACAATGAGCAGTTCTTC. Amino acid sequence: CATTYHEGTDNEQFF.